This record concerns one T cell receptor (beta chain) sequence. Its recognized antigen is unknown. Per-nucleotide qualities are absent, and no much larger clonotype sits a single base away. Libraries were prepared through the immunoSEQ multiplex PCR assay. A mixture of 60 forward primers for TCR Vbeta segments and 13 reverse primers for TCR Jbeta segments was used in the multiplex PCR. The CDR3 region of rearranged TCR beta genes was amplified from genomic DNA with a multiplex PCR assay. On the Illumina HiSeq System, the amplified TCR beta libraries were sequenced as 87-base-pair reads. Regarding the original processing steps: Across the 670 or so repertoires, a later analysis counted 60 million to 90 million unique TCR beta chains, roughly 11 million of which were shared by at least two donors. Raw reads were error-corrected and collapsed into unique sequences by a nearest-neighbor algorithm in which closely related sequences were merged to remove PCR and sequencing errors. To assign V, D and J gene segments, CDR3 sequences were aligned to IMGT reference sequences. For a sequence to be retained, a match of at least six nucleotides to both a V gene segment and a J gene segment was required. A rearrangement was called productive if the CDR3 had no stop codons and remained in frame with V and J, and every other rearrangement was called non-productive. CDR3 was defined by IMGT convention, running from the second conserved V-encoded cysteine to the conserved J-encoded phenylalanine. The earlier analysis of a few hundred of the donors excluded any sequence lacking an unambiguous match to a single V gene segment. An earlier analysis of a few hundred of the donors called V segments functional above 56.7% productive rearrangements and segregating when the between-donor standard deviation exceeded 5%. A statistical classification framework was built for diagnosing cytomegalovirus status from the catalog of TCR beta chain sequences. In a later analysis, TCR nucleotide sequences were compared against IMGT/GENE-DB human TR gene sequences so that V and J genes could be assigned. The TCRdist pipeline was used in a later analysis to assign CDR3 sequences and most-parsimonious VDJ recombination scenarios. A later analysis defined each TCR beta chain by its CDR3 amino acid sequence plus V-gene family, and excluded reads lacking a unique V-gene family. A later analysis removed several hundred highly shared, low-generation-probability nucleotide sequences to deal with suspected cross-contamination and a sequencing artifact. In a later analysis, a clonal expansion index for each public chain was calculated from normalized within-repertoire ranks of inferred template counts. In a later analysis, generation probabilities were computed using a VDJ recombination model fitted to out-of-frame rearrangements, and the results were checked against IGoR. In a later analysis, hypergeometric tests were used to score TCR-TCR, TCR-HLA and TCR-CMV co-occurrence, with a repertoire-size bias correction applied to TCR pairs. A later analysis estimated false discovery rates by permuting HLA or CMV assignments 20 times. In a later analysis, co-occurring TCRs were grouped with DBSCAN, and TCRdist sequence similarity was added when clustering was performed within HLA-allele-positive subsets. Co-occurrence clustering excluded repertoires with fewer than 30,000 or more than 120,000 public chains, plus five with anomalous nucleotide sharing. TCRdb's version of the immuneACCESS table is confined to in-frame rearrangements and falls short of the full clone set. An unresolved V gene accounts for under half of the shortfall where checked; the remainder is of unknown origin. V, J and clone size were drawn from that table, and D and trimming were deduced from the DNA. The table for this sample lists 150,000 to 200,000 clones; 60% to 85% of them were counted only once. The top ten clones comprise less than 1.1% of the sample.

The data are from a study of cytomegalovirus exposure and HLA in healthy donors (TCRdb year 2017). Regarding the research as a whole: An earlier analysis of 587 of the donors reported 276 Gb of sequence data and 95 million to 140 million unique TCR beta sequences obtained from about 200 million T cells. Roughly 320 gigabases of sequencing data and around 85 million unique TCR sequences made up an early release that covered over 550 HLA-typed donors. Of the roughly 410 genotyped donors, 75% to 85% were placed in the genetic ancestry cluster associated with self-reported Caucasian donors. The study aimed to test whether cataloging public T cell receptors could reveal signatures of past pathogen exposure. The T cell repertoires of several hundred subjects were profiled by immunosequencing and related to cytomegalovirus serostatus. Along with the approximately 670-subject first cohort, a separate validation cohort of some 130 different subjects was used. The study combined high-throughput TCR immunosequencing, statistical association of individual TCRs with disease status, and machine learning to predict cytomegalovirus infection status. A later analysis re-examined previously published TCR beta repertoires from more than 550 donors and added high-resolution HLA genotyping to investigate patterns of TCR occurrence. In the later analysis, no new phenotypic data were used to find candidate immune exposures; instead, reliance was placed on TCR beta sequences and their occurrence across donors. An earlier analysis of some 600 of the donors applied high-throughput TCR beta sequencing to assess whether each TCR beta V gene segment acted as functional or pseudogenic. Donor age, sex, ethnicity and CMV serostatus were collected together with the repertoire data. A later genetic analysis used genome-wide SNP genotypes for about 60% of the roughly 700 donors, treating that subset as a discovery cohort. All discovery cohort repertoires had been generated on a single sequencing platform. HLA typing included class I and class II loci at four-digit resolution. Typing coverage varied by locus: about 620-630 donors for A, B, C, DRB1 and DQB1; approximately 560 for DQA1; about 570 for DPA1; around 450 for DPB1. Four to six DR-DQ haplotypes were handled as single units for association and clustering, since linkage in the cohort was strong. Across some 400 genotyped donors of the cohort, an average of 235,054 unique TCR beta nucleotide sequences per donor were sequenced, and roughly a sixth of those sequences were non-productive. The full study reports these points: At a false discovery rate of 0.05, a later analysis linked some 17,000 TCR beta sequences to specific HLA alleles. Strong co-occurrence of HLA alleles, especially DR and DQ, made assigning TCR associations to individual alleles difficult. The cohort was sequenced for TCR beta chains only, and without alpha or paired-chain data the features that could be detected were limited. The classifier was reported to diagnose cytomegalovirus status with high specificity and sensitivity in both the original and validation cohorts. A further reported finding was that TCR beta sequences accurately predicted the HLA-A and HLA-B alleles for most subjects in the first cohort. HLA typing was unavailable for some donors at each locus, so association tests used only the typed subset. A cluster of highly shared sequence variants was judged likely to represent a technical artifact of the sequencing pipeline. Some IMGT-functional V segments, including TRBV6-2 and TRBV6-3, could not be distinguished by the 87-base-pair reads and were therefore excluded. In a later genetic analysis, a missense DCLRE1C variant was associated with V-gene and J-gene trimming of TCR beta chains, and the association was replicated in an independent cohort. Linkage disequilibrium might explain the correlated functional status among segregating V segments, but an unknown experimental factor could not be excluded. Presence/absence analyses assumed roughly uniform sequencing depth across donors, an assumption that may not hold. Most TCR sequences were observed very rarely across donors, whereas some public TCRs were present in many individuals. The earlier analysis of 450 to 700 of the donors excluded about 16 rarely observed V segments, including chromosome 9 orphons, because counts were too low. In vitro tests confirmed that three of the cytomegalovirus-associated TCR beta chains recognize cytomegalovirus antigens. A total of around 150 TCR beta chains were listed by the study as associated with cytomegalovirus. Several of the top co-occurrence clusters appeared to be linked to parvovirus B19, influenza, CMV and Epstein-Barr virus, according to a later analysis. The authors suggested that the approach could potentially be generalized to other disease states and immunological phenotypes. According to a later analysis, TCR association rates differed among HLA loci, with DRB1 alleles showing the most associated TCRs and HLA-C alleles showing the fewest. Compared with equally common non-associated chains, HLA-associated TCR beta chains in a later analysis were more clonally expanded and had lower generation probabilities. In a later genetic analysis, fewer N-insertions in productive TCRs were reported among donors in an Asian-associated ancestry cluster than the roughly 640-donor mean. In a later analysis, most CMV-associated TCR beta chains were found to appear HLA-restricted, with HLA associations seemingly driven largely by CMV exposure. In an earlier analysis of some 550 of the donors, most TCR beta V segments were observed in productive rearrangements about 87% or about 30% of the time, broadly matching IMGT annotations. Immune exposure information for the cohort was limited to CMV serostatus.

Via the germline V gene (reference sequence), CDR1 is LNHDA and CDR2 SQIVND. From V the trimming removes 3 bases and from J it removes 4 bases, while the gene matches leave 2 bases of the junction unaccounted for. Its CDR3 holds 14 amino acids, cysteine through phenylalanine. The DNA shown is the 42-base CDR3, in frame from base 1. The cohort was made up of roughly 670 healthy bone marrow donors. At the time of sampling, all cohort members were nominally healthy, though unrecorded immune exposures were likely present. The donor tested CMV seronegative, placing the donor among the 350 to 400 seronegative members of the cohort. Each donor provided a peripheral blood sample, and peripheral blood mononuclear cells were used for TCR beta sequencing. Genomic DNA extraction from the blood cell samples was performed with the Qiagen DNeasy Blood Extraction Kit.

The sequenced material came from PBMCs. This receptor was identified in a woman between 40 and 55 years old in good health and CMV-seronegative. The rearrangement combines TRBV19 with TRBJ2-1; 8 central nucleotides agree with TRBD1. CDR3 sequence: CASSMGQVYNEQFF. The base sequence is TGTGCCAGTAGTATGGGACAGGTTTACAATGAGCAGTTCTTC.